The 7 T cell receptor beta chains below all came from one sample that was sequenced in a study of T cells in lung cancer brain metastases. Data came from immunoSEQ multiplex PCR; TCRdb stores just in-frame clones and leaves some out. The table shows fewer than 5,500 clones, with 75% to 90% occurring only once. The specimen was tumor tissue from the primary lung tumor. These receptor sequences come from a man aged 50 to 59 with non-small cell lung cancer.

The chain carries TRBV5-6 and TRBJ1-4; D gene uncertain. Trimming removed 0 bases at V and 7 bases at J, with 16 bases between. CDR1 is SGHDT, CDR2 YYEEEE, per germline. CDR3 length: 16 residues. The CDR3 coding sequence is TGTGCCAGCAGCTTGGGAGTATACAGCAGTCCTGAAAAACTGTTTTTT. Protein product: CASSLGVYSSPEKLFF.

This clone was seen a handful of times. V and J are TRBV5-1 and TRBJ2-2; D is perhaps TRBD1 or TRBD2 (5 bases each). The CDR3 spans 15 residues. In germline, CDR1 is SGHRS, CDR2 YFSETQ. Trimming took 4 bases from V and 2 from J, leaving 12 bases between them. DNA for the CDR3: TGCGCCAGCAGCATGGGGGATGGAAACACCGGGGAGCTGTTTTTT. Its protein is CASSMGDGNTGELFF.

The chain uses TRBV18 and TRBJ1-6; D call uncertain. Germline CDR1 is KGHSH and CDR2 is LQKENI. V gave up 5 bases and J gave up 3 bases, with 14 bases separating them. CDR3 length: 16 amino acids. CDR3 amino acids: CASSERVSGYNSPLHF. CDR3 nucleotides: TGTGCCAGCTCAGAGCGAGTATCGGGCTATAATTCACCCCTCCACTTT.

The chain has TRBV7-6 and TRBJ2-5; 10 positions agree with TRBD2. V dropped 1 base and J dropped 5; count of bases not matched to a gene: 10. The germline gives CDR1 SGHVS, CDR2 FNYEAQ. The CDR3 consists of 17 residues. CDR3: CASSLVPSGGASETQYF. The CDR3 region has the DNA TGTGCCAGCAGCTTAGTCCCTAGCGGGGGCGCAAGCGAGACCCAGTACTTC.

This clone has only one observation. The CDR3 reads CAISETLTGAAGANVLTF. CDR3 nucleotides: TGTGCCATCAGTGAAACCCTCACAGGGGCTGCTGGGGCCAACGTCCTGACTTTC. The J gene is TRBJ2-6, the V gene TRBV10-3; 7 positions agree with TRBD1. The V segment lost 3 bases and the J segment 2 bases; nucleotides outside the gene matches: 10. Looked up from germline, CDR1 is ENHRY and CDR2 is SYGVKD. The length of the CDR3 is 18 residues.

This clone has a single count. The gene calls are TRBV6-5 and TRBJ1-1, with D perhaps TRBD1 (6 bases). This CDR3 region has 15 residues. The V end lost 2 bases, the J end lost 0 bases, and 10 bases lay between the germline ends. Germline assignment: CDR1 MNHEY and CDR2 SVGAGI. The CDR3 sequence: CASSYGRGLNTEAFF. CDR3 bases: TGTGCCAGCAGTTACGGCAGGGGCTTGAACACTGAAGCTTTCTTT.

The V and J genes are TRBV5-1 and TRBJ1-4; D is unclear. Germline V CDR1 and CDR2: SGHRS, YFSETQ. V gave up 6 bases and J gave up 3 bases, with 12 bases separating them. The CDR3 has 14 residues. CDR3 region: CASTSSGPNEKLFF. CDR3 in DNA: TGCGCCAGCACCTCCTCGGGTCCTAATGAAAAACTGTTTTTT.